This T cell receptor beta chain was observed in a study of graft-versus-host responses after intestinal transplantation. Trimming took off 7 bases at V and 5 bases at J, with 14 bases between the two ends. Germline CDR1 and CDR2: SNHLY and FYNNEI. The length of the CDR3 is 13 residues. Concerning this clone itself: Its target is not known.

Clones were sequenced by immunoSEQ multiplex PCR, and TCRdb holds only the in-frame ones, with some missing. Here the sample spans 84,000 or so clones, 87% being singletons. This sequence joins TRBV2 and TRBJ1-2; no clear D gene. This material consisted of unstimulated CD8+ T cells sorted from spleen or lymph node cells, taken before transplant. This receptor was identified in a human donor who was the organ donor for an intestinal transplant. CDR3 region: CASTGLEAYGYTF. CDR3 DNA sequence: TGTGCCAGCACCGGCCTGGAGGCTTATGGCTACACCTTC.